Listed below are T cell receptor beta chains from one sample, sequenced in a study of graft-versus-host responses after intestinal transplantation. Method: immunoSEQ multiplex PCR; TCRdb's copy keeps in-frame clones and lacks some. The table includes over 45,000 clones, just under 95% detected once. The sample in question was PBMCs, obtained around 820 days after a first intestinal transplant, on the day of a second. The receptors derive from a human patient who received an intestinal transplant, so some T cells may come from the graft donor. CDR3s include the opening cysteine and the closing phenylalanine or tryptophan. Each record gives: V gene, clone size, J gene, D gene, CDR3 protein. The D gene is left open where the match is weak. Only part of the rows carry a size: once, few, many, or a class if the clone is expanded.

V gene: TRBV15
clone size: -
J gene: TRBJ2-7
D gene: TRBD1
CDR3 protein: CATSRGGQGSYEQYF

V gene: TRBV14
clone size: -
J gene: TRBJ1-5
D gene: -
CDR3 protein: CASSQDLRQGRNQPQHF

V gene: TRBV10-3
clone size: once
J gene: TRBJ2-3
D gene: -
CDR3 protein: CAISASLVGTDTQYF

V gene: TRBV7-9
clone size: -
J gene: TRBJ1-2
D gene: -
CDR3 protein: CASSLGDGGYTF

V gene: TRBV19
clone size: -
J gene: TRBJ2-1
D gene: TRBD2
CDR3 protein: CASSVSGLAASNEQFF

V gene: TRBV5-1
clone size: -
J gene: TRBJ1-3
D gene: -
CDR3 protein: CASRQENPGNTIYF

V gene: TRBV19
clone size: -
J gene: TRBJ1-1
D gene: -
CDR3 protein: CASSIGQPWNTEAFF

V gene: TRBV28
clone size: -
J gene: TRBJ2-5
D gene: TRBD2
CDR3 protein: CASSSTRTSLETQYF

V gene: TRBV14
clone size: -
J gene: TRBJ2-7
D gene: -
CDR3 protein: CASSQIQGGTYEQYF

V gene: TRBV9
clone size: -
J gene: TRBJ2-5
D gene: -
CDR3 protein: CASSRLGVSQETQYF

V gene: TRBV30
clone size: -
J gene: TRBJ2-6
D gene: -
CDR3 protein: CAWSVGGANVLTF

V gene: TRBV7-9
clone size: -
J gene: TRBJ1-1
D gene: -
CDR3 protein: CATRTIYYMNTEAFF

V gene: TRBV19
clone size: -
J gene: TRBJ2-1
D gene: TRBD2
CDR3 protein: CASSIAALAGGQYEQFF

V gene: TRBV6-9
clone size: -
J gene: TRBJ2-2
D gene: -
CDR3 protein: CASSEAGTGELFF

V gene: TRBV7-2
clone size: -
J gene: TRBJ2-3
D gene: -
CDR3 protein: CASSLGTGASTDTQYF

V gene: TRBV6-6
clone size: -
J gene: TRBJ2-3
D gene: -
CDR3 protein: CASSYSSTDTQYF

V gene: TRBV7-6
clone size: -
J gene: TRBJ2-7
D gene: -
CDR3 protein: CASSLSGRVYEQYF

V gene: TRBV11-2
clone size: -
J gene: TRBJ2-7
D gene: -
CDR3 protein: CASSTYEQYF

V gene: TRBV2
clone size: -
J gene: TRBJ2-1
D gene: TRBD2
CDR3 protein: CASSGTRVNEQFF

V gene: TRBV5-1
clone size: -
J gene: TRBJ2-7
D gene: TRBD2
CDR3 protein: CASSLIQLAATYEQYF

V gene: TRBV2
clone size: once
J gene: TRBJ2-7
D gene: TRBD1
CDR3 protein: CASNRQGLWNEQYF

V gene: TRBV7-6
clone size: -
J gene: TRBJ1-1
D gene: -
CDR3 protein: CASSLISNSGAFF

V gene: TRBV2
clone size: -
J gene: TRBJ1-3
D gene: TRBD1
CDR3 protein: CASSAQGPGNTIYF

V gene: TRBV28
clone size: -
J gene: TRBJ1-6
D gene: -
CDR3 protein: CASRDNSPLHF

V gene: TRBV19
clone size: -
J gene: TRBJ2-1
D gene: -
CDR3 protein: CASSIAWTAYNEQFF

V gene: TRBV19
clone size: once
J gene: TRBJ2-7
D gene: -
CDR3 protein: CASSIVGSARVRIEQYF

V gene: TRBV27
clone size: -
J gene: TRBJ1-4
D gene: -
CDR3 protein: CASSSGTLRRNEKLFF

V gene: TRBV28
clone size: large
J gene: TRBJ2-7
D gene: -
CDR3 protein: CASSLRLGNSYEQYF

V gene: TRBV25-1
clone size: -
J gene: TRBJ1-1
D gene: -
CDR3 protein: CASSEWERAEAFF

V gene: TRBV7-9
clone size: once
J gene: TRBJ2-5
D gene: -
CDR3 protein: CASSLWQETQYF

V gene: TRBV5-4
clone size: -
J gene: TRBJ1-1
D gene: -
CDR3 protein: CASSPGQWTEAFF

V gene: TRBV4-2
clone size: -
J gene: TRBJ1-4
D gene: -
CDR3 protein: CASSQDNTNEKLFF

V gene: TRBV28
clone size: -
J gene: TRBJ1-5
D gene: -
CDR3 protein: CASSRPAYSNQPQHF

V gene: TRBV4-1
clone size: -
J gene: TRBJ2-7
D gene: -
CDR3 protein: CASSHRGGSEQYF

V gene: TRBV9
clone size: -
J gene: TRBJ2-2
D gene: TRBD2
CDR3 protein: CASSVASGTGELFF

V gene: TRBV6-4
clone size: -
J gene: TRBJ1-1
D gene: -
CDR3 protein: CASSDWTVWRVNTEAFF

V gene: TRBV7-6
clone size: -
J gene: TRBJ1-1
D gene: TRBD1
CDR3 protein: CASSFRPKVYRGDTEAFF

V gene: TRBV11-2
clone size: -
J gene: TRBJ2-7
D gene: TRBD2
CDR3 protein: CASSFSRGPPGLANYEQYF

V gene: TRBV2
clone size: -
J gene: TRBJ2-7
D gene: TRBD2
CDR3 protein: CASSPGGRYEQYF

V gene: TRBV5-1
clone size: -
J gene: TRBJ2-1
D gene: -
CDR3 protein: CASSLGVSNEQFF

V gene: TRBV15
clone size: once
J gene: TRBJ1-2
D gene: -
CDR3 protein: CATSRDPSGMVRNYGYTF

V gene: TRBV6-5
clone size: -
J gene: TRBJ2-1
D gene: -
CDR3 protein: CASRPGRSSYNEQFF

V gene: TRBV7-7
clone size: -
J gene: TRBJ2-1
D gene: TRBD2
CDR3 protein: CASSATGGIDYNEQFF

V gene: TRBV7-8
clone size: -
J gene: TRBJ1-1
D gene: -
CDR3 protein: CASSFTAPSTEAFF

V gene: TRBV13
clone size: -
J gene: TRBJ2-1
D gene: TRBD2
CDR3 protein: CASSSGGGLAASNEQFF

V gene: TRBV6-5
clone size: -
J gene: TRBJ1-2
D gene: TRBD1
CDR3 protein: CASALQTGSYGYTF

V gene: TRBV5-4
clone size: -
J gene: TRBJ2-3
D gene: TRBD1
CDR3 protein: CASSLLQGDGDTQYF

V gene: TRBV6-1
clone size: -
J gene: TRBJ2-1
D gene: -
CDR3 protein: CASMRAVSYNEQFF

V gene: TRBV5-1
clone size: -
J gene: TRBJ2-1
D gene: -
CDR3 protein: CASSAYWREGNEQFF

V gene: TRBV2
clone size: -
J gene: TRBJ2-1
D gene: TRBD1
CDR3 protein: CASSWDRGRYEQFF